These 10 T cell receptor beta chains were all obtained from the same sample, sequenced in a study of blood T cell repertoires in COVID-19. Clones were sequenced by immunoSEQ multiplex PCR, and TCRdb holds only the in-frame ones, with some missing. The table lists some 130,000 clones, 81% of them singletons, with over 7.5% in the top ten. Sequenced material: peripheral blood. These receptors all come from a woman in her sixties or seventies with active or convalescent COVID-19.

The V gene is TRBV7-2, the J gene TRBJ1-2, with TRBD1 as a possible D gene (6 bases). CDR1 and CDR2 (germline): SGHTA, FQGNSA. V gave up 2 bases and J gave up 4 bases, with 11 bases separating them. This CDR3 is built from 14 residues. DNA of the CDR3: TGTGCCAGCAGCTTACAACAGGGTCCCTATGGCTACACCTTC. Its protein product is CASSLQQGPYGYTF.

This clone was detected only a few times. V usage is TRBV9 and J usage is TRBJ1-2; no definite D call. Per the germline V gene, CDR1 is SGDLS and CDR2 is YYNGEE. V was trimmed by 0 bases and J by 6 bases, leaving 12 bases between them. This CDR3 spans 14 amino acids. The CDR3 here is CASSVDPGRDGYTF. The CDR3 coding sequence is TGTGCCAGCAGCGTAGACCCTGGGAGGGATGGCTACACCTTC.

This clone was picked up one time. The V call is TRBV4-2, the J call TRBJ1-1; tentatively, D is TRBD1 (5 bases). Germline V lookup: CDR1 LGHNA, CDR2 YNFKEQ. V dropped 4 bases and J dropped 1 base, with 16 bases sitting between them. The CDR3 runs 16 residues. CDR3 in amino acids: CASSPSRAAENTEAFF. The CDR3 DNA reads as TGTGCCAGCAGCCCGAGCAGGGCAGCTGAGAACACTGAAGCTTTCTTT.

J is TRBJ1-1 and V is TRBV27, with a possible D match to TRBD1 (5 bases). From germline, CDR1 is MNHEY and CDR2 SMNVEV (reference sequence). This CDR3 has 14 amino acids. V lost 2 bases to trimming and J lost 0 bases, with 7 bases between them. CDR3 coding DNA: TGTGCCAGCAGTTTAGGGGGGTTGAACACTGAAGCTTTCTTT. This translates into CASSLGGLNTEAFF.

The CDR3 loop is CASSYQGIGTEAFF. CDR3 DNA sequence: TGTGCCAGCAGCTACCAGGGGATCGGCACTGAAGCTTTCTTT. This rearrangement joins TRBV27 to TRBJ1-1; possible D gene TRBD1, 6 bases. V was pared by 6 bases and J by 4 bases, with 15 bases between. The germline CDR1 and CDR2 sequences are MNHEY and SMNVEV (reference sequence). There are 14 residues in the CDR3.

The V and J genes are TRBV7-9 and TRBJ2-3; D unclear. The CDR3 is made up of 14 amino acids. Trimming removed 1 base at V and 1 base at J, with 6 bases between. CDR1 SEHNR and CDR2 FQNEAQ come from the germline V gene (reference sequence). CDR3 nucleotides: TGTGCCAGCAGCTTAGGGCAGGGCACAGATACGCAGTATTTT. Encoded protein: CASSLGQGTDTQYF.

This clone was picked up a small number of times. V is TRBV3-1 (or the pseudogene TRBV3-2) and J is TRBJ2-3; 7 nucleotides match TRBD1. The CDR3 totals 16 residues. Germline V CDR1 and CDR2: LGHDT, YNNKEL (reference sequence). V lost 2 bases and J lost 3; bases outside the gene matches: 8. The CDR3 region is CASSQLGGSRTDTQYF. CDR3 coding DNA: TGTGCCAGCAGCCAACTAGGGGGCTCAAGGACAGATACGCAGTATTTT.

V is TRBV28 and J is TRBJ2-5; TRBD2 agrees at 12 bases. The CDR3 is 15 amino acids. The V and J ends lost 4 bases and 6 bases, in that order; junction bases with no gene match: 6. The germline V gene encodes CDR1 MDHEN and CDR2 SYDVKM. CDR3 in amino acids: CASSSGLAGRQTQYF. The CDR3 DNA follows: TGTGCCAGCAGTTCCGGACTAGCGGGGCGCCAGACCCAGTACTTC.

This clone was seen a handful of times. V usage is TRBV15 and J usage is TRBJ1-4; weak D call: TRBD1 (6 bases). CDR3 length equals 16 residues. The V end lost 1 base, the J end lost 5 bases, and 14 bases lay between the germline ends. Germline CDR1 LNHNV, CDR2 YYDKDF (reference sequence). The CDR3 DNA reads TGTGCCACCAGCAGAGGGGAGGGGGGTCGGAATGAAAAACTGTTTTTT. This codes for CATSRGEGGRNEKLFF.

CDR3 in DNA: TGCAGCGTTGGAAGACAGGGTGAGGGCTACACCTTC. It yields the protein CSVGRQGEGYTF. This chain links TRBV29-1 with TRBJ1-2, with TRBD1 matching 7 bases. There are 12 residues in the CDR3. From germline, CDR1 is SQVTM and CDR2 ANQGSEA. Trimming took 4 bases from V and 8 from J; bases not matched to a gene: 7. Full variable domain (missing parts from reference TRBV29-1 and TRBJ1-2): SAVISQKPSRDICQRGTSLTIQCQVDSQVTMMFWYRQQPGQSLTLIATANQGSEATYESGFVIDKFPISRPNLTFSTLTVSNMSPEDSSIYLCSVGRQGEGYTFGSGTRLTVV.